The rows below give T cell receptor beta chains drawn from one sample of a study of T cell responses to AZD1222 COVID-19 vaccine. Only in-frame clones appear in the TCRdb table, and some are missing; sequencing was by immunoSEQ multiplex PCR. Of 150,000 to 180,000 clones listed, roughly 90% are singletons. The sequenced sample was peripheral blood, obtained on day 0 of AZD1222 vaccination. The receptors were sampled from an adult in good health. Both conserved end residues are part of each CDR3. The D gene is left open where the match is weak. A row's size may be missing; if present it is once, few, many or a size class.

D	V	J	size	DNA	CDR3
NA	TRBV6-1	TRBJ1-5	NA	TGTGCCAGCAGTGAACTAGATCAGCCCCAGCATTTT	CASSELDQPQHF
NA	TRBV7-9	TRBJ1-2	NA	TGTGCCAGCAGCCTCGACAGCCCCGCGGGCTACACCTTC	CASSLDSPAGYTF
NA	TRBV6-2/TRBV6-3	TRBJ1-2	NA	TGTGCCAGCACCCCACAGGCTCGGCGGAGCGGAGGTGGCTACACCTTC	CASTPQARRSGGGYTF
NA	TRBV6-5	TRBJ1-6	NA	TGTGCCAGCACCCGACCCGAGACCAATAATTCACCCCTCCACTTT	CASTRPETNNSPLHF
TRBD2	TRBV28	TRBJ2-7	NA	TGTGCCAGCAGTCCCGGCGGGGGGCCATACGAGCAGTACTTC	CASSPGGGPYEQYF
NA	TRBV6-5	TRBJ1-1	NA	TGTGCCACCAGACGAGAGGTGAAAACTGAAGCTTTCTTT	CATRREVKTEAFF
TRBD2	TRBV7-2	TRBJ2-3	NA	TGTGCCAGCAGCTTAGGGCCCCCGGGGCGGGGGGGTTCAGATACGCAGTATTTT	CASSLGPPGRGGSDTQYF
TRBD1	TRBV18	TRBJ2-1	NA	TGTGCCAGCTCACAAGGAGCAGGGGGCTACAATGAGCAGTTCTTC	CASSQGAGGYNEQFF
TRBD1	TRBV10-2	TRBJ1-5	NA	TGCGCCAGCAGTGATCGCGGACAGGGGGATCAGCCCCAGCATTTT	CASSDRGQGDQPQHF
NA	TRBV5-1	TRBJ2-5	NA	TGCGCCAGCAGCCCAGGGGGAGGGGAAGAGACCCAGTACTTC	CASSPGGGEETQYF
TRBD1	TRBV4-1	TRBJ1-4	NA	TGCGCCAGCAGCACACGACAGGGGTTAGACGAAAAACTGTTTTTT	CASSTRQGLDEKLFF
TRBD1	TRBV5-6	TRBJ1-4	NA	TGTGCCAGCAGCTTTAAGGGACAGCGCAATGAAAAACTGTTTTTT	CASSFKGQRNEKLFF
NA	TRBV7-8	TRBJ2-7	NA	TGTGCCAGCAGCAACAGTGGACGGGGTTCCTTGGGCTCCTACGAGCAGTACTTC	CASSNSGRGSLGSYEQYF
TRBD1	TRBV7-2	TRBJ1-1	NA	TGTGCCGGGAACAGGGGGTTGGGCACTGAAGCTTTCTTT	CAGNRGLGTEAFF
TRBD1	TRBV6-1	TRBJ1-4	once	TGTGCCAGCAGTGACCCTGCGCAGGGGGTGGAAAAACTGTTTTTT	CASSDPAQGVEKLFF
TRBD1	TRBV27	TRBJ1-5	NA	TGTGCCAGCAGTTTACTGGGGACAGGGAATCAGCCCCAGCATTTT	CASSLLGTGNQPQHF
NA	TRBV7-6	TRBJ2-7	NA	TGTGCCAGCAGCTTAGCGACAGGAAACTACGAGCAGTACTTC	CASSLATGNYEQYF
NA	TRBV7-8	TRBJ1-5	NA	TGTGCCAGCAGCCCCCGGGGGGGGTCCAGCAATCAGCCCCAGCATTTT	CASSPRGGSSNQPQHF